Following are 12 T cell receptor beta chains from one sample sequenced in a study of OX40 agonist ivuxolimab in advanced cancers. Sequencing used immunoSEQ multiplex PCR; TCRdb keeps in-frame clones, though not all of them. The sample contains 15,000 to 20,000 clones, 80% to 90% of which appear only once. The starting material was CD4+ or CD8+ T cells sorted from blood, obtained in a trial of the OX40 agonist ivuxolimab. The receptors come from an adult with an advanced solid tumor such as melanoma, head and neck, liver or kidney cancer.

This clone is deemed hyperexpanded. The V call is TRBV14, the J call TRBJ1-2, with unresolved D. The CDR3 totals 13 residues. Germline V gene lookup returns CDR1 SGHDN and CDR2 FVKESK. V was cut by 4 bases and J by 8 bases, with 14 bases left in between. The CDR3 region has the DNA TGTGCCAGCAGCCTTTGGACGGTGGGGGGCTACACCTTC. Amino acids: CASSLWTVGGYTF.

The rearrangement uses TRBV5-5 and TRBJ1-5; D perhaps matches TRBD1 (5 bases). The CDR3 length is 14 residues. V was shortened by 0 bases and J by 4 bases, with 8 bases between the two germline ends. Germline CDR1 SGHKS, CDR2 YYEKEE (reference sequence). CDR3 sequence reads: CASSLGQPNQPQHF. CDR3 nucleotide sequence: TGTGCCAGCAGCTTGGGACAGCCTAATCAGCCCCAGCATTTT. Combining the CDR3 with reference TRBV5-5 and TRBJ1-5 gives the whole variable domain DAGVTQSPTHLIKTRGQQVTLRCSPISGHKSVSWYQQVLGQGPQFIFQYYEKEERGRGNFPDRFSARQFPNYSSELNVNALLLGDSALYLCASSLGQPNQPQHFGDGTRLSIL.

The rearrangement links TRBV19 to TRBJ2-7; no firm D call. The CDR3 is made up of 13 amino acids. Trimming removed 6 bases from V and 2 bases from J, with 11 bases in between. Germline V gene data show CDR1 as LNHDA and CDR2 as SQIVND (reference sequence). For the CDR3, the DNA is TGTGCCAGTAGGGGATCCGACCCCTACGAGCAGTACTTC. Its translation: CASRGSDPYEQYF.

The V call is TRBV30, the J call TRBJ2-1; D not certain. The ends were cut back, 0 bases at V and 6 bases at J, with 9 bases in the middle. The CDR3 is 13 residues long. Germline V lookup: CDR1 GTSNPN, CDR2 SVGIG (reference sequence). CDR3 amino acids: CAWSVLGFNEQFF. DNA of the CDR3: TGTGCCTGGAGTGTCCTGGGCTTCAATGAGCAGTTCTTC. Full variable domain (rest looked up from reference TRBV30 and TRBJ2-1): SQTIHQWPATLVQPVGSPLSLECTVEGTSNPNLYWYRQAAGRGLQLLFYSVGIGQISSEVPQNLSASRPQDRQFILSSKKLLLSDSGFYLCAWSVLGFNEQFFGPGTRLTVL.

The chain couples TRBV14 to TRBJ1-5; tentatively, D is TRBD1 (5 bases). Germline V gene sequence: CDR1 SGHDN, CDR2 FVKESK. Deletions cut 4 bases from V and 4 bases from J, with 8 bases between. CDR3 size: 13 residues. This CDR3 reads CASSPGLNQPQHF. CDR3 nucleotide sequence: TGTGCCAGCAGCCCGGGACTGAATCAGCCCCAGCATTTT.

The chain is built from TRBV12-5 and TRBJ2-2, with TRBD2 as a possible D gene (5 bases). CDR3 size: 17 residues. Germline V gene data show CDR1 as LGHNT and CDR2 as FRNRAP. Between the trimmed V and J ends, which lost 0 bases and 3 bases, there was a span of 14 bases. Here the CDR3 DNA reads TGTGCTAGTGGTTTGGTAAGAGGGCTAATTGACACCGGGGAGCTGTTTTTT. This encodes CASGLVRGLIDTGELFF.

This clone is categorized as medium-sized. CDR3 sequence: CASSRTSGSLDTQYF. The DNA of the CDR3 is TGTGCCAGTAGTAGGACTAGCGGGAGTTTAGATACGCAGTATTTT. The rearrangement joins TRBV19 to TRBJ2-3; 13 nucleotides align to TRBD2. The CDR3 covers 15 residues. J gave up 5 bases and V 4 bases, and 3 bases lay outside the gene matches. Germline V gives CDR1 LNHDA, CDR2 SQIVND (reference sequence).

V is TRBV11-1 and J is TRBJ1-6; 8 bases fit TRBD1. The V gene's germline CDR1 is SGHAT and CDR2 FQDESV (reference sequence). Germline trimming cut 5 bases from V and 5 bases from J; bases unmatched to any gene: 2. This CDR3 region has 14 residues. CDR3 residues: CASSRTGNNSPLHF. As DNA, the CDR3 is TGTGCCAGCAGCCGGACAGGGAATAATTCACCCCTCCACTTT.

The CDR3 bases are TGTGCCAGCAGCCGTAGCGGGAGTTCCTACAATGAGCAGTTCTTC. Translated, it gives CASSRSGSSYNEQFF. The chain carries TRBV7-9 and TRBJ2-1; TRBD2 matches 9 bases. This CDR3 is 15 amino acids long. Germline V lookup: CDR1 SEHNR, CDR2 FQNEAQ (reference sequence). J lost 1 base, V lost 5 bases, and 3 bases had no gene match. The whole variable domain, remainder taken from reference TRBV7-9 and TRBJ2-1, is DTGVSQNPRHKITKRGQNVTFRCDPISEHNRLYWYRQTLGQGPEFLTYFQNEAQLEKSRLLSDRFSAERPKGSFSTLEIQRTEQGDSAMYLCASSRSGSSYNEQFFGPGTRLTVL.

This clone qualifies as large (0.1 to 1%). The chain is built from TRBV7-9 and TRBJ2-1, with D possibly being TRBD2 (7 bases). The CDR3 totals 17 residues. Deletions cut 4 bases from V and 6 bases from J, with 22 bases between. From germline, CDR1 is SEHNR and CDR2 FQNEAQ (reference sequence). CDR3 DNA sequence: TGTGCCAGCAGCTCGTCCTTAGAGGGAGGGGGTTTCAATGAGCAGTTCTTC. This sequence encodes CASSSSLEGGGFNEQFF. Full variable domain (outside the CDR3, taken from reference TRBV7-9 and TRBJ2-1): DTGVSQNPRHKITKRGQNVTFRCDPISEHNRLYWYRQTLGQGPEFLTYFQNEAQLEKSRLLSDRFSAERPKGSFSTLEIQRTEQGDSAMYLCASSSSLEGGGFNEQFFGPGTRLTVL.

Here the CDR3 DNA reads TGTGCCAGTAGTATGATGGGCAGCGAGCAGTACTTC. Its translation: CASSMMGSEQYF. V and J are TRBV19 and TRBJ2-7; D gene unclear. The CDR3 loop spans 12 amino acids. The germline V gene has CDR1 LNHDA and CDR2 SQIVND (reference sequence). The V gene lost 3 bases and the J gene lost 6 bases, with 9 bases spanning the gap. The variable domain in full, with the rest retrieved from reference TRBV19 and TRBJ2-7, is DGGITQSPKYLFRKEGQNVTLSCEQNLNHDAMYWYRQDPGQGLRLIYYSQIVNDFQKGDIAEGYSVSREKKESFPLTVTSAQKNPTAFYLCASSMMGSEQYFGPGTRLTVT.

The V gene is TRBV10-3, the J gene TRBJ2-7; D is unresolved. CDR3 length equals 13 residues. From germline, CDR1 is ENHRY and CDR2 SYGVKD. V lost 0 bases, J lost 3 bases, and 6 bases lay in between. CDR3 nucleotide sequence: TGTGCCATCAGTGAGTCAGAGGTCTACGAGCAGTACTTC. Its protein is CAISESEVYEQYF.